This entry lists 24 T cell receptor beta chains sequenced from one sample in a study of shared clonotypes between healthy human individuals. Measured with immunoSEQ multiplex PCR; TCRdb has only the in-frame clones, and not every one. Of 2 million or so clones listed, about 95% are singletons. The sample taken for sequencing was naive CD4+ T cells sorted from blood. Subset meaning: CD45RA+ positively selected. Every receptor here comes from a man aged 18 to 35 in good health.

J is TRBJ2-3 and V is TRBV7-2; 8 bases agree with TRBD2. CDR1 and CDR2 from the germline V gene are SGHTA and FQGNSA. CDR3 size: 15 residues. V gave up 2 bases and J gave up 6 bases; unmatched junction bases: 7. The CDR3 reads CASSLHGRELDTQYF. The CDR3 DNA reads as TGTGCCAGCAGCTTACACGGGAGGGAGCTCGATACGCAGTATTTT.

This chain joins TRBV27 and TRBJ2-4; D possibly corresponds to TRBD1 (6 bases). The CDR3 totals 15 residues. Germline V gene sequence: CDR1 MNHEY, CDR2 SMNVEV (reference sequence). V was cut by 5 bases and J by 0 bases, with 11 bases left in between. CDR3 region: CASSPLDRAKNIQYF. CDR3 nucleotide sequence: TGTGCCAGCAGTCCCCTGGACAGAGCCAAAAACATTCAGTACTTC.

In this sample, this clone turned up once. The rearrangement links TRBV30 to TRBJ1-1; D is uncertain. Trimming pared 1 base from V and 1 base from J, leaving 7 bases between. This CDR3 is built from 13 residues. Germline V CDR1 and CDR2: GTSNPN, SVGIG (reference sequence). The CDR3 region is CAWSETENTEAFF. The CDR3 DNA reads as TGTGCCTGGAGTGAGACGGAGAACACTGAAGCTTTCTTT.

J is TRBJ2-7 and V is TRBV4-1, with 7 bases fitting TRBD2. Germline V gives CDR1 MGHRA, CDR2 YSYEKL. Trimming removed 4 bases from V and 0 bases from J; junction bases left unmatched: 9. The CDR3 covers 16 residues. Written as DNA, the CDR3 is TGCGCCAGCAGCCGGGGCAATGGCGGGAGCTCCTACGAGCAGTACTTC. As protein: CASSRGNGGSSYEQYF.

The chain joins TRBV18 to TRBJ1-5; D is unresolved. Germline lookup yields CDR1 KGHSH and CDR2 LQKENI. The V end lost 5 bases, the J end lost 5 bases, and 10 bases lay between the germline ends. CDR3 length: 13 amino acids. CDR3 bases: TGTGCCAGCTCAACCACGGCTGATCAGCCCCAGCATTTT. Its protein is CASSTTADQPQHF.

CDR3 coding DNA: TGCGCCAGCAGCTTGGCGGGCGTCGGGGAGCTGTTTTTT. Residues: CASSLAGVGELFF. The rearrangement uses TRBV5-1 and TRBJ2-2; D gene uncertain. This CDR3 comprises 13 residues. V lost 0 bases and J lost 7, with 7 bases in between. CDR1 is SGHRS, CDR2 YFSETQ, per germline. Drawing the rest from reference TRBV5-1 and TRBJ2-2, the complete variable domain is KAGVTQTPRYLIKTRGQQVTLSCSPISGHRSVSWYQQTPGQGLQFLFEYFSETQRNKGNFPGRFSGRQFSNSRSEMNVSTLELGDSALYLCASSLAGVGELFFGEGSRLTVL.

V gene TRBV30 combines with J gene TRBJ2-6; D may be TRBD1 (5 bases). The V gene lost 5 bases and the J gene lost 0 bases, with 14 bases spanning the gap. Germline lookup yields CDR1 GTSNPN and CDR2 SVGIG (reference sequence). The CDR3 spans 16 residues. CDR3 protein: CAWSTGLFSGANVLTF. CDR3 nucleotides: TGTGCCTGGTCCACAGGTTTGTTCTCTGGGGCCAACGTCCTGACTTTC.

This chain's CDR3 is CAWSVASGQETQYF. DNA of the CDR3: TGTGCCTGGAGTGTAGCCAGCGGACAAGAGACCCAGTACTTC. J is TRBJ2-5 and V is TRBV30; the D gene is possibly TRBD2 (5 bases). Trimming stripped 0 bases from V and 2 bases from J, with 10 bases between. CDR3 size: 14 residues. CDR1 GTSNPN and CDR2 SVGIG come from the germline V gene (reference sequence). Full variable domain (rest looked up from reference TRBV30 and TRBJ2-5): SQTIHQWPATLVQPVGSPLSLECTVEGTSNPNLYWYRQAAGRGLQLLFYSVGIGQISSEVPQNLSASRPQDRQFILSSKKLLLSDSGFYLCAWSVASGQETQYFGPGTRLLVL.

The chain couples TRBV6-1 to TRBJ2-1; D is unclear. The V end was cut by 5 bases, the J end by 11 bases, with 10 bases between. CDR3 length equals 11 residues. The germline gives CDR1 MNHNS, CDR2 SASEGT. CDR3 region: CASSTTRQQFF. The CDR3 bases are TGTGCCAGCAGTACGACGAGGCAGCAGTTCTTC.

The chain links TRBV6-5 to TRBJ1-1, with a tentative D call TRBD1 (5 bases). CDR3 length equals 15 residues. Germline CDR1 MNHEY, CDR2 SVGAGI. V shed 0 bases and J shed 7 bases, with 15 bases lying between them. DNA of the CDR3: TGTGCCAGCAGTTACTCACTCGGGGGGGAGGATGAAGCTTTCTTT. It codes for CASSYSLGGEDEAFF.

With regard to this clone: Other DNA sequences in the same sample also yield this CDR3. This rearrangement joins TRBV28 to TRBJ2-1, with 7 nucleotides matching TRBD2. Germline V CDR1 and CDR2: MDHEN, SYDVKM. Germline trimming cut 9 bases from V and 0 bases from J; bases unmatched to any gene: 8. CDR3 length: 15 amino acids. The CDR3 nucleotides are TGTGCCAGTTCCCCCGGGGGGAGCTCCTACAATGAGCAGTTCTTC. Its protein is CASSPGGSSYNEQFF.

This clone has only one observation. The chain combines TRBV7-2 with TRBJ2-3; weak D call: TRBD2 (6 bases). V gave up 6 bases and J gave up 2 bases, with 12 bases separating them. From germline, CDR1 is SGHTA and CDR2 FQGNSA. This CDR3 comprises 14 residues. CDR3 coding DNA: TGTGCCAGCAGGTTTAGCGGAGCCACAGATACGCAGTATTTT. Translated: CASRFSGATDTQYF.

This sequence joins TRBV7-2 and TRBJ1-3; a possible D gene is TRBD1 (6 bases). Trimming pared 3 bases from V and 0 bases from J, leaving 9 bases between. CDR1 is SGHTA, CDR2 FQGNSA, per germline. The CDR3 extends over 15 amino acids. The CDR3 loop is CASSFSGASGNTIYF. CDR3 sequence (DNA): TGTGCCAGCAGCTTCTCGGGGGCCTCTGGAAACACCATATATTTT.

As for this clone: Germline and junction disagree at one end, which may indicate a read error. Written as DNA, the CDR3 is TGTGCTAGCAGCTTCTTCCAGGGGAGCGATCAGCCCCAGCATTTT. This encodes CASSFFQGSDQPQHF. V and J are TRBV7-7 and TRBJ1-5, with D perhaps TRBD1 (6 bases). Germline V lookup: CDR1 SSHAT, CDR2 FNYEAQ (reference sequence). The CDR3 consists of 15 residues.

The gene calls are TRBV5-4 and TRBJ2-5, with D perhaps TRBD2 (6 bases). The CDR3 consists of 16 residues. V lost 4 bases, J lost 0 bases, and 16 bases lay in between. Germline CDR1 is SGHNT and CDR2 is YYREEE (reference sequence). CDR3 in DNA: TGTGCCAGCAGCCCGGGAGCGGCAGGGTACCAAGAGACCCAGTACTTC. Translated, it gives CASSPGAAGYQETQYF.

The J gene is TRBJ2-5, the V gene TRBV19; 11 nucleotides agree with TRBD2. The CDR3 is 15 amino acids. In germline, CDR1 is LNHDA, CDR2 SQIVND (reference sequence). The ends lost 5 bases at V and 5 bases at J; junction bases unmatched: 7. CDR3 region: CASSSSGRSHETQYF. Here the CDR3 DNA reads TGTGCCAGTAGTTCTAGCGGGAGGTCCCATGAGACCCAGTACTTC.

Points on this clone: This sample includes further DNA sequences coding for the same CDR3. J is TRBJ2-3 and V is TRBV5-1; TRBD2 matches at 9 bases. V dropped 0 bases and J dropped 4; count of bases not matched to a gene: 3. Germline V gene data show CDR1 as SGHRS and CDR2 as YFSETQ. The CDR3 runs 15 residues. CDR3 region: CASSLDGGRADTQYF. CDR3 DNA sequence: TGCGCCAGCAGCTTGGACGGCGGGAGGGCAGATACGCAGTATTTT.

This clone was counted once. The chain is built from TRBV20-1 and TRBJ2-7; TRBD1 matches 9 bases. V gave up 5 bases and J gave up 12 bases; unmatched junction bases: 5. Germline V gene lookup returns CDR1 DFQATT and CDR2 SNEGSKA (reference sequence). The CDR3 is made up of 10 amino acids. This CDR3 reads CSAAPGQGYF. The DNA of the CDR3 is TGCAGTGCTGCCCCGGGACAGGGGTACTTC.

The chain links TRBV11-2 to TRBJ2-7, with a tentative D call TRBD2 (6 bases). The ends were cut back, 0 bases at V and 6 bases at J, with 12 bases in the middle. Germline lookup yields CDR1 SGHAT and CDR2 FQNNGV. This CDR3 is 14 amino acids long. CDR3 amino acids: CASSLETRRGEQYF. As DNA, the CDR3 is TGTGCCAGCAGCTTAGAGACTAGGAGGGGCGAGCAGTACTTC.

The J gene is TRBJ2-7, the V gene TRBV5-8; D is unresolved. The CDR3 is 12 amino acids. CDR1 is SGHTS, CDR2 YDEGEE, per germline. V was pared by 5 bases and J by 3 bases, with 9 bases between. The CDR3 DNA reads TGTGCCAGCAGTTTTGACATCTACGAGCAGTACTTC. It codes for CASSFDIYEQYF. The full variable domain, in which reference TRBV5-8 and TRBJ2-7 provide the parts outside the CDR3, is EAGVTQSPTHLIKTRGQQATLRCSPISGHTSVYWYQQALGLGLQFLLWYDEGEERNRGNFPPRFSGRQFPNYSSELNVNALELEDSALYLCASSFDIYEQYFGPGTRLTVT.

J is TRBJ2-7 and V is TRBV11-2, with unresolved D. The CDR3 is 14 residues long. From germline, CDR1 is SGHAT and CDR2 FQNNGV. V lost 0 bases and J lost 1, with 7 bases in between. The CDR3: CASSLDWQSYEQYF. The DNA for the CDR3 is TGTGCCAGCAGCTTAGATTGGCAGTCCTACGAGCAGTACTTC.

The rearrangement links TRBV7-6 to TRBJ1-2; TRBD1 aligns across 8 bases. This CDR3 has 15 residues. Germline CDR1 SGHVS, CDR2 FNYEAQ. Losses at the gene ends were 5 bases for V and 6 bases for J; bases not matched to a gene: 11. This CDR3 reads CASSPWTGTQHGYTF. The DNA for the CDR3 is TGTGCCAGCAGCCCCTGGACAGGGACACAGCATGGCTACACCTTC.

On this clone: Different DNA sequences within this sample yield the same CDR3. The chain has TRBV5-1 and TRBJ1-1; D is undetermined. Germline V gene sequence: CDR1 SGHRS, CDR2 YFSETQ. V was cut by 0 bases and J by 5 bases, with 11 bases left in between. The CDR3 is made up of 14 amino acids. CDR3 residues: CASSLAGLGTEAFF. CDR3 nucleotides: TGCGCCAGCAGCTTGGCGGGATTAGGGACTGAAGCTTTCTTT. Looking up the rest from reference TRBV5-1 and TRBJ1-1 gives the full variable domain: KAGVTQTPRYLIKTRGQQVTLSCSPISGHRSVSWYQQTPGQGLQFLFEYFSETQRNKGNFPGRFSGRQFSNSRSEMNVSTLELGDSALYLCASSLAGLGTEAFFGQGTRLTVV.

The V call is TRBV10-3, the J call TRBJ2-3; TRBD2 matches at 9 bases. The CDR3 runs 15 residues. Trimming removed 4 bases from V and 4 bases from J; junction bases left unmatched: 6. Germline CDR1 reads ENHRY; CDR2 reads SYGVKD. This chain's CDR3 is CAISGSGSFADTQYF. CDR3 DNA: TGTGCCATCAGTGGTAGCGGGAGTTTCGCAGATACGCAGTATTTT.